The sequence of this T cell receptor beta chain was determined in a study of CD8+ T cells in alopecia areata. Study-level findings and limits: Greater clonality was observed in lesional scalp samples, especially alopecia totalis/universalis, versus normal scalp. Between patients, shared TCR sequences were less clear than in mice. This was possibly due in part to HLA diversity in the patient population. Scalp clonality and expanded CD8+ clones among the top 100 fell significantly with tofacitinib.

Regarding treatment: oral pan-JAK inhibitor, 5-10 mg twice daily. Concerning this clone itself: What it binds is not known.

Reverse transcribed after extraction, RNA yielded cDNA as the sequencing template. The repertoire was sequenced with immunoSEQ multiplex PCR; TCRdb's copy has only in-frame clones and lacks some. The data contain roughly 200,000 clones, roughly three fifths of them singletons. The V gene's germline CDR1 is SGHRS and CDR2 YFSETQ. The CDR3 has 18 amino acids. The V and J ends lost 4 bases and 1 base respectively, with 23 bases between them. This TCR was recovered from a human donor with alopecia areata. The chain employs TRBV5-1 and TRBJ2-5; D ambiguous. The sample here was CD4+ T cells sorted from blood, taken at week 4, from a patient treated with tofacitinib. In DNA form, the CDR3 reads TGCGCCAGCAGCCCCAACCTTGCTGGGCAGCACATCCAAGAGACCCAGTACTTC. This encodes CASSPNLAGQHIQETQYF.